This T cell receptor beta chain was sequenced for a study of T cells in Graves' hyperthyroidism and ophthalmopathy. This clonotype was seen more than once but under ten times. Its antigen is as yet unknown. At least 3 on the Clinical Activity Score was recorded for ophthalmopathy patients, who also had NOSPECS grade at least 4 and duration under 3 months. PBMCs came from 9 to 10 ml fresh peripheral blood. Overall study findings and caveats: In blood, most of the thyroid clonotypes expanded above 0.001 were also present.

RNA transcripts provided the source from which TCR beta CDR3 regions were amplified. Carried out on the TCR CDR3, a first-round RT-PCR used the HTBI primer set. TCRdb passed the multiplex PCR reads through MiXCR, listing each CDR3 protein once. The repertoire consists of fewer than 500,000 distinct CDR3 sequences, with roughly 15% occurring once and the leading ten covering less than 15%. The junction had 7 bases not matched to a gene; V was cut back by 1 base and J by 7 bases. Germline V gene lookup returns CDR1 SGHTA and CDR2 FQGNSA. The CDR3 runs to 17 residues. This receptor was obtained from a young man with Graves' ophthalmopathy. The sample comprised blood. The J gene is TRBJ2-1, the V gene TRBV7-2, with 13 bases aligning to TRBD2. The DNA of the CDR3 is TGTGCCAGCAGCTTAGTGGGGACTAGCGGGACCCAAAATGAGCAGTTCTTC. It translates to CASSLVGTSGTQNEQFF.